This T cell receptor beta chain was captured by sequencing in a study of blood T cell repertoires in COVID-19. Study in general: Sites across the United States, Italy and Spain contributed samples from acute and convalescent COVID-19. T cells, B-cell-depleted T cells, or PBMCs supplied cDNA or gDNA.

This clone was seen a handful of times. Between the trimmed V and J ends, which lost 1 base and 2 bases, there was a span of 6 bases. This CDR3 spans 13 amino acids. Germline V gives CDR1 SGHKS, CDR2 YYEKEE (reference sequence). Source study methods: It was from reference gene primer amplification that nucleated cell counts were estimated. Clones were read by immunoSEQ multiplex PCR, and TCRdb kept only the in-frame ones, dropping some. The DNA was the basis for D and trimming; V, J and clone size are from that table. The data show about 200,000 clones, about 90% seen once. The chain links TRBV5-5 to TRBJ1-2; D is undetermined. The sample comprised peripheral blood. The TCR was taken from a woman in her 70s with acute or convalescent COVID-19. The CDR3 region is CASSLTENYGYTF. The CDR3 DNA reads TGTGCCAGCAGCTTGACAGAAAACTATGGCTACACCTTC.